These T cell receptor beta chains were read from a single sample in a study of shared clonotypes between healthy human individuals. Sequencing used immunoSEQ multiplex PCR; TCRdb keeps in-frame clones, though not all of them. The sample contains fewer than 1.8 million clones, around 98.5% of which appear only once. The sequenced sample consisted of naive CD4+ T cells sorted from blood. These receptors were collected from a young man in good health. The CDR3 runs from the conserved cysteine through the conserved F or W. The order of the fields is V gene, D gene, J gene, clone size, CDR3 DNA, CDR3 protein. The D gene is left open where the match is weak. Expanded clones get a size class; other rows say once, few or many, or leave the size out.

v_call: TRBV5-6; d_call: TRBD1; j_call: TRBJ1-3; clone_size: NA; cdr3_nt: TGTGCCAGCAGCTTTTCCAGGGGGCATGGAAACACCATATATTTT; cdr3_aa: CASSFSRGHGNTIYF
v_call: TRBV6-5; d_call: NA; j_call: TRBJ1-1; clone_size: NA; cdr3_nt: TGTGCCAGCAGGCGAACAGTGGGCACTGAAGCTTTCTTT; cdr3_aa: CASRRTVGTEAFF
v_call: TRBV5-1; d_call: NA; j_call: TRBJ2-1; clone_size: once; cdr3_nt: TGCGCCAGCAGCTTGGCTACCGGTGAGCAGTTCTTC; cdr3_aa: CASSLATGEQFF
v_call: TRBV18; d_call: NA; j_call: TRBJ2-1; clone_size: NA; cdr3_nt: TGTGCCAGCTCACTTAAGACAACTTCTACCTACAATGAGCAGTTCTTC; cdr3_aa: CASSLKTTSTYNEQFF
v_call: TRBV27; d_call: TRBD1; j_call: TRBJ2-7; clone_size: NA; cdr3_nt: TGTGCCAGCAGTTTGGGACAGGCGATCAATGGGGAGCAGTACTTC; cdr3_aa: CASSLGQAINGEQYF
v_call: TRBV5-1; d_call: NA; j_call: TRBJ2-2; clone_size: NA; cdr3_nt: TGCGCCAGCAGCTTGGAGGCGGGCGGCGGGACCGGGGAGCTGTTTTTT; cdr3_aa: CASSLEAGGGTGELFF
v_call: TRBV5-6; d_call: NA; j_call: TRBJ1-2; clone_size: NA; cdr3_nt: TGTGCCAGCAGCCTACAAAGGGCTGGCTACACCTTC; cdr3_aa: CASSLQRAGYTF
v_call: TRBV5-1; d_call: TRBD1; j_call: TRBJ2-1; clone_size: NA; cdr3_nt: TGCGCCAGCAGCTTAAAACAGGGGGACGGCTACAATGAGCAGTTCTTC; cdr3_aa: CASSLKQGDGYNEQFF
v_call: TRBV7-6; d_call: NA; j_call: TRBJ2-7; clone_size: NA; cdr3_nt: TGTGCCAGCAGCTTAGATCAGGGGGGCGCCTCCTACGAGCAGTACTTC; cdr3_aa: CASSLDQGGASYEQYF
v_call: TRBV5-1; d_call: NA; j_call: TRBJ1-1; clone_size: NA; cdr3_nt: TGCGCCAGCAGCTTGATAGGGACCGGTAGGACTAACACTGAAGCTTTCTTT; cdr3_aa: CASSLIGTGRTNTEAFF
v_call: TRBV5-5; d_call: NA; j_call: TRBJ1-5; clone_size: NA; cdr3_nt: TGTGCCAGCAGCCCATCCTTTGCCGGGCAGCCCCAGCATTTT; cdr3_aa: CASSPSFAGQPQHF
v_call: TRBV7-3; d_call: TRBD2; j_call: TRBJ2-2; clone_size: once; cdr3_nt: TGTGCCAGCAGCTTAGGAGCGGGACGCACCGGGGAGCTGTTTTTT; cdr3_aa: CASSLGAGRTGELFF
v_call: TRBV10-3; d_call: NA; j_call: TRBJ2-3; clone_size: NA; cdr3_nt: TGTGCCATCACCGCCGGGCCGCGGGAATCAGATACGCAGTATTTT; cdr3_aa: CAITAGPRESDTQYF
v_call: TRBV19; d_call: TRBD1; j_call: TRBJ2-5; clone_size: NA; cdr3_nt: TGTGCCAGTAGTAAGGGGACAGGGGGTATTGTAGAGACCCAGTACTTC; cdr3_aa: CASSKGTGGIVETQYF
v_call: TRBV6-6; d_call: NA; j_call: TRBJ1-5; clone_size: once; cdr3_nt: TGTGCCAGCAGTTACAGCTCAGGGTTGTATCAGCCCCAGCATTTT; cdr3_aa: CASSYSSGLYQPQHF
v_call: TRBV7-9; d_call: NA; j_call: TRBJ1-1; clone_size: NA; cdr3_nt: TGTGCCAGCAGCCCCGACGGGCGGAACACTGAAGCTTTCTTT; cdr3_aa: CASSPDGRNTEAFF
v_call: TRBV6-1; d_call: NA; j_call: TRBJ1-5; clone_size: NA; cdr3_nt: TGTGCCACCCCCGGGGACGGGGGCGGCAATCAGCCCCAGCATTTT; cdr3_aa: CATPGDGGGNQPQHF
v_call: TRBV28; d_call: NA; j_call: TRBJ2-1; clone_size: once; cdr3_nt: TGTGCCAGCAGTTTACCGGACGGATTTTACAATGAGCAGTTCTTC; cdr3_aa: CASSLPDGFYNEQFF
v_call: TRBV28; d_call: NA; j_call: TRBJ2-1; clone_size: NA; cdr3_nt: TGTGCCAGCAGTTTGTCGGAAGGGCTAGCGCTTGCCTACAATGAGCAGTTCTTC; cdr3_aa: CASSLSEGLALAYNEQFF